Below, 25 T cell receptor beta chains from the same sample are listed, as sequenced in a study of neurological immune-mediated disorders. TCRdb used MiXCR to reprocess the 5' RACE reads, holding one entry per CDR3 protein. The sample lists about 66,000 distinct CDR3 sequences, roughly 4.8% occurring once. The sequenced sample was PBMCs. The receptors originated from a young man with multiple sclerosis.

CDR3 DNA sequence: TGTGCCAGCTCACCGTGGACAGTAAAAGACTCCTACGAGCAGTACGTC. This gives the protein CASSPWTVKDSYEQYV. J is TRBJ2-7 and V is TRBV18; perhaps TRBD1 as D (6 bases). The CDR3 sequence is 16 residues long. Germline V CDR1 and CDR2: KGHSH, LQKENI. Trimming cost V 3 bases and J 0 bases, with 15 bases left between them.

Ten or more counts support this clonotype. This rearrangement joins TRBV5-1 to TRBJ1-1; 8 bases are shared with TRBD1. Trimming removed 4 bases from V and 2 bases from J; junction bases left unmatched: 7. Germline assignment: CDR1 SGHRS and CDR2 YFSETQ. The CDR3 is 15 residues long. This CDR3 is CASSLNGQGNTEAFF. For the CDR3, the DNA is TGCGCCAGCAGCCTCAACGGACAGGGAAACACTGAAGCTTTCTTT. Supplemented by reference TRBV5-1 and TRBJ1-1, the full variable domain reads KAGVTQTPRYLIKTRGQQVTLSCSPISGHRSVSWYQQTPGQGLQFLFEYFSETQRNKGNFPGRFSGRQFSNSRSEMNVSTLELGDSALYLCASSLNGQGNTEAFFGQGTRLTVV.

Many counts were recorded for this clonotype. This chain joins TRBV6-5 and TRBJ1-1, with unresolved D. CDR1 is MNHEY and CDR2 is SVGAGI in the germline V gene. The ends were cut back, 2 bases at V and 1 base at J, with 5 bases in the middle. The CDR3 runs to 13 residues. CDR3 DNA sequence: TGTGCCAGCAGTTACACACAGAACACTGAAGCTTTCTTT. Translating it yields CASSYTQNTEAFF.

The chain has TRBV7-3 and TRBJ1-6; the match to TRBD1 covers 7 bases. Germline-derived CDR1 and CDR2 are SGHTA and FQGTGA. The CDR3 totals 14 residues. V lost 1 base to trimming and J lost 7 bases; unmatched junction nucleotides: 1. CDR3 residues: CASSLMTGNSPLHF. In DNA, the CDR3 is TGTGCCAGCAGCTTAATGACAGGGAATTCACCCCTCCACTTT.

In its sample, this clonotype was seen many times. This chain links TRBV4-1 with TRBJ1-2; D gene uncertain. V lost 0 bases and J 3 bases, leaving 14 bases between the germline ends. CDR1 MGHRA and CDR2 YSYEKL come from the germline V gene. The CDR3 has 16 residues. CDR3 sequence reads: CASSQEYGESHYGYTF. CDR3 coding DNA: TGCGCCAGCAGCCAAGAGTATGGAGAGAGTCACTATGGCTACACCTTC.

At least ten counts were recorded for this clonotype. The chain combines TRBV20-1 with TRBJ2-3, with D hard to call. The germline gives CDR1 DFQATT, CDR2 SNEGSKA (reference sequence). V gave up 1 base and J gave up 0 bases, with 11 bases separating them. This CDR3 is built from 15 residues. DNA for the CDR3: TGCAGTGCTAGAGGGCGGCGAGTTAGCACAGATACGCAGTATTTT. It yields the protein CSARGRRVSTDTQYF.

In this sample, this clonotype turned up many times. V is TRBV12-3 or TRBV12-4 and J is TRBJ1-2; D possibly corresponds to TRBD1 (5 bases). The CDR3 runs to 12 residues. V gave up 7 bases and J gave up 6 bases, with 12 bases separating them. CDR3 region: CASTSPGDGYTF. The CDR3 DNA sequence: TGTGCCAGCACCTCCCCGGGGGATGGCTACACCTTC.

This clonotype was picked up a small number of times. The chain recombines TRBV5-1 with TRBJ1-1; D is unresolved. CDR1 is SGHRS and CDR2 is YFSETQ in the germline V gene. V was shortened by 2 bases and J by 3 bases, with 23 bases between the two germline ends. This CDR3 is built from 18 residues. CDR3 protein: CASSFSGRRGVRDTEAFF. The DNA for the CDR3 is TGCGCCAGCAGCTTCTCTGGACGGCGAGGCGTGAGGGACACTGAAGCTTTCTTT.

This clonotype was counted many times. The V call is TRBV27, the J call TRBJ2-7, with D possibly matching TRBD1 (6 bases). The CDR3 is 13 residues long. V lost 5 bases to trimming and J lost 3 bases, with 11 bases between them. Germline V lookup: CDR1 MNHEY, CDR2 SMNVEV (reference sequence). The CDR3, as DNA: TGTGCCAGCAGTAGGGGACATATCTACGAGCAGTACTTC. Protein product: CASSRGHIYEQYF.

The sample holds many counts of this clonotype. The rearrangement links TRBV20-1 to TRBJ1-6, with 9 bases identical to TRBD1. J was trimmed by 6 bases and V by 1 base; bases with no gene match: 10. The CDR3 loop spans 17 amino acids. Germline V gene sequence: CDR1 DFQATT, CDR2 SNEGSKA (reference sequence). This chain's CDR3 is CSARGSWGQGVNSPLHF. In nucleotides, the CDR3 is TGCAGTGCTAGAGGAAGTTGGGGACAGGGAGTTAATTCACCCCTCCACTTT.

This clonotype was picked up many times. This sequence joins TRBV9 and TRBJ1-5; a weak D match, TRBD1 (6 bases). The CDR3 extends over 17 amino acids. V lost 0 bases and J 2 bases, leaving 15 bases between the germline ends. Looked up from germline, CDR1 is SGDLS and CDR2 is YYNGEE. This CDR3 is CASSVGDISWGNQPQHF. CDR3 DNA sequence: TGTGCCAGCAGCGTAGGGGACATCTCGTGGGGCAATCAGCCCCAGCATTTT.

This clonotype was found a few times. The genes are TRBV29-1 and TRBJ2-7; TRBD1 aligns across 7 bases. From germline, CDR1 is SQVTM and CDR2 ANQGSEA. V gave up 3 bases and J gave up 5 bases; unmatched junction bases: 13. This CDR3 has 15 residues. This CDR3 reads CSVERDGRTGHEQYF. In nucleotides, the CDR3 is TGCAGCGTTGAGAGGGATGGCAGGACAGGCCACGAGCAGTACTTC.

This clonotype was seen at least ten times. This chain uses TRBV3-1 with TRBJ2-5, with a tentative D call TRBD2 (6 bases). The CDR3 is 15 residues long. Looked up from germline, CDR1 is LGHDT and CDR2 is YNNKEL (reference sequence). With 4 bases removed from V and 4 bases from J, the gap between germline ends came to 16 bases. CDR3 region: CASSPRLGTAETQYF. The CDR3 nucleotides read TGTGCCAGCAGCCCCCGACTAGGAACGGCAGAGACCCAGTACTTC.

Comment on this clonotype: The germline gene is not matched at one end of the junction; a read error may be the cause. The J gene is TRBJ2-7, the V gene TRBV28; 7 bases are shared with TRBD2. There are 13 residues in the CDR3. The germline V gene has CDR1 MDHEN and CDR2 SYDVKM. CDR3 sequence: CASTGGGSYEQYF. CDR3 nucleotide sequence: TGTGCTAGCACTGGCGGGGGATCCTACGAGCAGTACTTC.

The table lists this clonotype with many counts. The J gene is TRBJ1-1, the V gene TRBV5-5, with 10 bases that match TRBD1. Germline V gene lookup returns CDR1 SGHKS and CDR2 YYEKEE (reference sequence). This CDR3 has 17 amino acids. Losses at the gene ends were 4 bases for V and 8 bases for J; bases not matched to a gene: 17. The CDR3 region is CASSEGQGKISAREAFF. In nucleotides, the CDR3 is TGTGCCAGCAGCGAGGGACAGGGGAAGATCTCAGCCCGAGAAGCTTTCTTT.

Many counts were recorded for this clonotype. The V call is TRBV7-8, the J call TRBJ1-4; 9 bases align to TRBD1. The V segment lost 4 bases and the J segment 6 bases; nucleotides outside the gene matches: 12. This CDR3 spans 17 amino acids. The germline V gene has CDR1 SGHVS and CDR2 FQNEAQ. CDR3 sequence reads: CASSSSFVRQGDEKLFF. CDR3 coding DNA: TGTGCCAGCAGCTCGTCGTTCGTGAGACAGGGGGATGAAAAACTGTTTTTT.

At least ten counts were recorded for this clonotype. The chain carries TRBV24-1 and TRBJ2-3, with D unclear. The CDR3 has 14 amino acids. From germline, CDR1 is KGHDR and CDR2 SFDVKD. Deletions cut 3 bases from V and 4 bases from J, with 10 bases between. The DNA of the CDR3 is TGTGCCACCAGTGATACTATACCGGCAGATACGCAGTATTTT. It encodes CATSDTIPADTQYF.

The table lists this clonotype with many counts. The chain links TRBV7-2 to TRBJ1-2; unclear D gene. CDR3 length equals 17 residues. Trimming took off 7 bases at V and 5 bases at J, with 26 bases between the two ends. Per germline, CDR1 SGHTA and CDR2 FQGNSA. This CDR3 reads CASMRRLGDSLRYGYTF. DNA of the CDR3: TGTGCCAGCATGCGAAGACTGGGCGACTCCCTACGGTATGGCTACACCTTC.

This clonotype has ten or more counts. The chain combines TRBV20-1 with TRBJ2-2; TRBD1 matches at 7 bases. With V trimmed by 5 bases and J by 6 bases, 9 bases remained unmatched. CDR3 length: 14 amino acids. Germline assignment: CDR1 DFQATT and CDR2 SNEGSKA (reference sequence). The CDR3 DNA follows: TGCAGTGCTCAGGACAGGATCCGAGCCGGGGAGCTGTTTTTT. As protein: CSAQDRIRAGELFF.

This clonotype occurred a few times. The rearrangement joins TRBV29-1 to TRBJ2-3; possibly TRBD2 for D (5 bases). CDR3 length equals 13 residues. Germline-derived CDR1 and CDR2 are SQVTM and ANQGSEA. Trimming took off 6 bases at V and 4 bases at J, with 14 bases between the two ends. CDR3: CSVGPGAADTQYF. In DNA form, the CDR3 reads TGCAGCGTAGGGCCCGGAGCGGCAGATACGCAGTATTTT.

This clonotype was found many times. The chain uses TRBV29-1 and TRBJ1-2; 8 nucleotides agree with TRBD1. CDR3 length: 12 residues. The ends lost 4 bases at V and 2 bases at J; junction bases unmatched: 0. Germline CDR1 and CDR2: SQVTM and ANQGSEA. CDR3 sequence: CSVGDRNYGYTF. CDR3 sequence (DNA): TGCAGCGTTGGGGACAGGAACTATGGCTACACCTTC. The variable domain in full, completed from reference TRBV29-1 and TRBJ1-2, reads SAVISQKPSRDICQRGTSLTIQCQVDSQVTMMFWYRQQPGQSLTLIATANQGSEATYESGFVIDKFPISRPNLTFSTLTVSNMSPEDSSIYLCSVGDRNYGYTFGSGTRLTVV.

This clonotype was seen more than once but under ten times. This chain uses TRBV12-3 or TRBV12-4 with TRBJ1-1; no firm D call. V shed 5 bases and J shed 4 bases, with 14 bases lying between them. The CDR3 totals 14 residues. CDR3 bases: TGTGCCAGCAGTCGGACCATCGTTCCCACTGAAGCTTTCTTT. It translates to CASSRTIVPTEAFF.

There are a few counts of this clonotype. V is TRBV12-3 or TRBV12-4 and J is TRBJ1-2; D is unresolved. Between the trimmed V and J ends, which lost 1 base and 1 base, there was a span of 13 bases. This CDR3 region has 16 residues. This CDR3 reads CASSLGRGDINYGYTF. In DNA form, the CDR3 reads TGTGCCAGCAGTTTAGGGCGCGGAGATATTAACTATGGCTACACCTTC.

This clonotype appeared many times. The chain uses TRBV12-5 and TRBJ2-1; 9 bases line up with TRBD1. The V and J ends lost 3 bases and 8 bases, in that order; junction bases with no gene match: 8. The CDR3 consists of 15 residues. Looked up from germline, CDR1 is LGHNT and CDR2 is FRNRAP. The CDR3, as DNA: TGTGCTAGTGGTTTAATCGGGACAGGGATTGATGAGCAGTTCTTC. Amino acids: CASGLIGTGIDEQFF.

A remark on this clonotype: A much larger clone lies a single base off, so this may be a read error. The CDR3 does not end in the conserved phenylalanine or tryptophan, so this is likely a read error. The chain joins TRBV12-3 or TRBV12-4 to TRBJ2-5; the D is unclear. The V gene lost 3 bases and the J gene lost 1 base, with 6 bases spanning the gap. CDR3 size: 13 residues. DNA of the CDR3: TGTGCCAGCAGTTTGAACGGCCAAGAGACCCAGTACTGC. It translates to CASSLNGQETQYC.